The present T cell receptor (beta chain) was sequenced within a study of post-analysis software for immune sequencing data (dated by TCRdb to between 2014 and 2017). Study-level background: Relapsing-remitting, secondary progressive and progressive-relapsing multiple sclerosis were recorded as disease courses, and subtype annotation was lacking for some patients. A subset of samples was prepared in parallel using single-end sample barcoding, then pooled and co-amplified after Illumina adapter ligation. Patient repertoires were compared against around 10 previously published healthy control repertoires from donors aged about 6 to 26 years. Overall results and qualifications from the work: The multiple sclerosis patient group was slightly younger than the control group. Significantly lower normalized Chao1 diversity was found in multiple sclerosis patients than in controls, suggesting substantial peripheral T-cell clonal expansion. A handful of TRBV segments, including TRBV5-6, TRBV5-1 and TRBV20-1, were significantly more frequent in patients than controls. Strong co-clustering of samples prepared in the same batch was shown by direct clustering with F measure, prompting a batch-effect correction.

The CDR3 has 14 amino acids, counting the end cysteine and phenylalanine. Solely the CDR3 DNA is kept, with 42 bases framed from the first base. Looking up the germline V gene yields CDR1 ENHRY and CDR2 SYGVKD. The germline V and J ends show losses of 10 bases and 4 bases respectively, and no gene match explains 8 bases of the junction. Libraries came from PCR. Sequencing instrument: Illumina HiSeq 2500. Unique molecular identifiers were incorporated into TCR beta cDNA libraries to reduce PCR and sequencing biases. Some 500,000 cDNA molecules were obtained per 1 to 10 million input T cells, so each molecule approximated one T cell. The same protocol used for the earlier healthy control dataset was applied to prepare and sequence the patient libraries. Samples belonging to the same batch were prepared together, multiplexed and sequenced on a shared HiSeq lane. Per the authors' processing: MIGEC was used to process the raw barcoded reads, and molecular identifier groups with only a single read were discarded before consensus assembly and CDR3 extraction. Clonotype tables were post-analysed with VDJtools, normalizing diversity by down-sampling all datasets to the smallest sample size. Repertoire overlap clustering matched CDR3 amino acid but not nucleotide sequences to correct batch-related cross-sample contamination. TCRdb reworked the public reads: Q25 trimming with fastp, MiXCR clone assembly, productive beta chains retained. Identical CDR3 proteins give one entry, which carries the most common genes and DNA. The V and J calls here are based on TCRdb, not the publication. For this sample the table gives 650,000 to 850,000 distinct CDR3 sequences, of which around 45% were detected only once. Roughly 5.2% of the sample is taken by the ten largest.

As concerns this clonotype: The antigen it recognizes is unknown. No much larger clone exists at a distance of one base, and base qualities are not known.

To demonstrate the VDJtools post-analysis software, the study profiled TCR beta repertoires from the peripheral blood of about 13 young patients with multiple sclerosis. The multiple sclerosis patients were children and adolescents between about 6 and 16 years of age. The chain joins TRBV10-3 to TRBJ2-3; 10 bases in the middle match TRBD1. Specimen: blood. The TCR sequence derives from a girl aged 10-17 years with multiple sclerosis. The DNA is as follows: TGTGCCACCTCCATCGGACAGGGGGCAGATACGCAGTATTTT. This encodes CATSIGQGADTQYF.